This TCR beta chain was captured by sequencing in a study of shared clonotypes between healthy human individuals. Study observations and caveats: Clonotype sharing among donors likely depends on sequencing depth. Memory subsets had estimated richness that was generally smaller than that of naive subsets.

Produced via immunoSEQ multiplex PCR; TCRdb's table is partial and in-frame only. The data show 600,000 to 750,000 clones, around 72% seen once. The trim removed 4 bases at V and 8 bases at J, leaving 7 bases unmatched. Per germline, CDR1 SGHNT and CDR2 YYREEE (reference sequence). The CDR3 runs to 13 residues. In the case of this clone: Its antigen is unknown.

The sequencing input was memory CD4+ T cells sorted from blood. Subset described: CD45RA-negative fraction. This TCR was sampled from a woman under 40 in good health. The chain links TRBV5-4 to TRBJ1-2; 8 bases map to TRBD1. Here the CDR3 reads CASSGRQGSGYTF. The CDR3 nucleotides read TGTGCCAGCAGCGGCAGACAGGGGAGCGGCTACACCTTC.